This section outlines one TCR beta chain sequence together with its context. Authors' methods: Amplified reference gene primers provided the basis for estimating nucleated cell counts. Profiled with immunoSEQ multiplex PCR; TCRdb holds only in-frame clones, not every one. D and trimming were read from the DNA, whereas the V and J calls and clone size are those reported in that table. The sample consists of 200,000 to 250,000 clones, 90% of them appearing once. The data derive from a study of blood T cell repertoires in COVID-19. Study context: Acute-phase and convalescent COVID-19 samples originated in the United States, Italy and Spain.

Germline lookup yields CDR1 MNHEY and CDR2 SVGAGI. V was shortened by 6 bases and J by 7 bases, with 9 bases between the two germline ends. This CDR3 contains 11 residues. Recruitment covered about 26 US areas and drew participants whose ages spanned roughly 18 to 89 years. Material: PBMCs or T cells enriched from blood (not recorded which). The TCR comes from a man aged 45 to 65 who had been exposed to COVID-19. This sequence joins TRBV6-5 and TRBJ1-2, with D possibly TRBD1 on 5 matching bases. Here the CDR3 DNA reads TGTGCCAGCAGCTGGGGGGGTGGCTACACCTTC. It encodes CASSWGGGYTF.